Listed here are 19 T cell receptor beta chains from one sample, sequenced in a study of T cell repertoires in cytomegalovirus infection. One entry per CDR3 protein results from TCRdb running MiXCR on the reads. The data hold around 260,000 distinct CDR3 sequences, with 9.1% observed a single time. Sequenced: PBMCs. The receptors were sampled from a human donor in good health (CMV status not recorded). Some clones in this sample may be carry-over from other donors' samples.

This clonotype was counted at least ten times. The chain combines TRBV7-2 with TRBJ2-3, with D possibly matching TRBD2 (5 bases). V was pared by 3 bases and J by 4 bases, with 8 bases between. The CDR3 extends over 13 amino acids. Germline V gene sequence: CDR1 SGHTA, CDR2 FQGNSA. CDR3 DNA sequence: TGTGCCAGCAGCTTTAGAGGGTCAGATACGCAGTATTTT. As protein: CASSFRGSDTQYF. Full variable domain (missing parts from reference TRBV7-2 and TRBJ2-3): GAGVSQSPSNKVTEKGKDVELRCDPISGHTALYWYRQSLGQGLEFLIYFQGNSAPDKSGLPSDRFSAERTGGSVSTLTIQRTQQEDSAVYLCASSFRGSDTQYFGPGTRLTVL.

The table lists this clonotype with many counts. The chain employs TRBV7-9 and TRBJ1-5, with a tentative D call TRBD1 (6 bases). V lost 6 bases and J lost 3, with 12 bases in between. Germline CDR1 and CDR2: SEHNR and FQNEAQ (reference sequence). This CDR3 has 14 amino acids. The chain's CDR3 is CASSLQGNNQPQHF. CDR3 nucleotide sequence: TGTGCCAGCAGTCTTCAGGGGAACAATCAGCCCCAGCATTTT.

This chain uses TRBV20-1 with TRBJ2-5, with D unclear. CDR1 is DFQATT, CDR2 SNEGSKA, per germline (reference sequence). Between the trimmed V and J ends, which lost 0 bases and 2 bases, there was a span of 10 bases. The CDR3 contains 14 residues. In nucleotides, the CDR3 is TGCAGTGCTAGAGATTCTTCCAGTCAAGAGACCCAGTACTTC. Residues: CSARDSSSQETQYF.

This clonotype was observed at least ten times. For the CDR3, the DNA is TGTGCCAGCGCATTTGAGGTCAGGGCAGATACGCAGTATTTT. This codes for CASAFEVRADTQYF. The chain links TRBV11-2 to TRBJ2-3; TRBD1 might be the D (5 bases). Trimming cost V 8 bases and J 4 bases, with 16 bases left between them. Germline assignment: CDR1 SGHAT and CDR2 FQNNGV. This CDR3 is 14 amino acids long.

This clonotype was seen ten or more times. The chain carries TRBV7-2 and TRBJ2-3; TRBD2 agrees at 8 bases. The trim removed 2 bases at V and 0 bases at J, leaving 4 bases unmatched. Germline CDR1 SGHTA, CDR2 FQGNSA. The CDR3 runs 16 residues. The CDR3 nucleotides are TGTGCCAGCAGCTTATTAGCGGGGACGAGCACAGATACGCAGTATTTT. This codes for CASSLLAGTSTDTQYF.

This chain uses TRBV9 with TRBJ2-3; 8 nucleotides line up with TRBD2. The ends lost 3 bases at V and 2 bases at J; junction bases unmatched: 11. The CDR3 totals 17 residues. Germline V gene data show CDR1 as SGDLS and CDR2 as YYNGEE. CDR3 amino acids: CASSATTAGEYTDTQYF. CDR3 nucleotides: TGTGCCAGCAGCGCGACGACAGCGGGGGAATACACAGATACGCAGTATTTT.

This clonotype was recorded at least ten times. V is TRBV19 and J is TRBJ1-1; 10 nucleotides line up with TRBD1. The V gene end was trimmed by 6 bases and the J gene end by 12 bases; junction bases not matched to a gene: 13. CDR3 length equals 14 residues. CDR1 is LNHDA and CDR2 is SQIVND in the germline V gene (reference sequence). CDR3 in amino acids: CASSQRGDRGSPFF. In nucleotides, the CDR3 is TGTGCCAGTAGCCAACGGGGGGACAGGGGTTCGCCTTTCTTT.

The chain employs TRBV28 and TRBJ2-7, with 7 bases aligning to TRBD1. The CDR3 covers 11 residues. The germline V gene has CDR1 MDHEN and CDR2 SYDVKM. The CDR3 DNA sequence: TGTGCCAGCAGTTCAACGGGACAGCCTTGGGTC. Translating gives CASSSTGQPWV.

In this sample, this clonotype turned up many times. This sequence joins TRBV2 and TRBJ1-5, with D possibly being TRBD1 (5 bases). Trimming shortened V by 6 bases and J by 2 bases, and 11 bases separated the two germline ends. The CDR3 is 14 amino acids. The germline gives CDR1 SNHLY, CDR2 FYNNEI. CDR3 amino acids: CASREGNGNQPQHF. CDR3 bases: TGTGCCAGCAGGGAGGGGAACGGCAATCAGCCCCAGCATTTT.

V gene TRBV7-2 combines with J gene TRBJ1-6; D might be TRBD1 (5 bases). V shed 5 bases and J shed 6 bases, with 17 bases lying between them. CDR3 length equals 16 residues. The germline CDR1 and CDR2 sequences are SGHTA and FQGNSA. The CDR3 spells CASSPSQRQLNSPLHF. In nucleotides, the CDR3 is TGTGCCAGCAGCCCGTCCCAGCGACAGCTTAATTCACCCCTCCACTTT.

This clonotype was picked up many times. This sequence joins TRBV7-2 and TRBJ2-6, with D uncertain. This CDR3 has 16 amino acids. The V end lost 0 bases, the J end lost 1 base, and 7 bases lay between the germline ends. The germline gives CDR1 SGHTA, CDR2 FQGNSA. The CDR3 reads CASSLATASGANVLTF. DNA for the CDR3: TGTGCCAGCAGCTTAGCTACCGCATCTGGGGCCAACGTCCTGACTTTC.

This clonotype was detected many times. This chain connects TRBV28 to TRBJ2-1; 9 bases match TRBD1. Trimming removed 3 bases from V and 7 bases from J; junction bases left unmatched: 7. Germline V gene lookup returns CDR1 MDHEN and CDR2 SYDVKM. CDR3 size: 15 residues. CDR3 coding DNA: TGTGCCAGCAGTTTCGGGACAGGGTCTCGGAATGAGCAGTTCTTC. This translates into CASSFGTGSRNEQFF.

This clonotype was found many times. The gene calls are TRBV7-2 and TRBJ2-5; 8 bases agree with TRBD2. The V gene's germline CDR1 is SGHTA and CDR2 FQGNSA. This CDR3 region has 17 residues. Trimming at V came to 4 bases and at J to 2 bases, leaving 12 bases not matched to a gene. CDR3 sequence (DNA): TGTGCCAGCAGCTATGGGGGTGGCGGGGGGTTACAAGAGACCCAGTACTTC. It codes for CASSYGGGGGLQETQYF.

This clonotype has at least ten counts. The chain joins TRBV6-2 or TRBV6-3 to TRBJ2-7; 10 bases line up with TRBD1. The J segment lost 5 bases and the V segment lost 4 bases, leaving 8 bases of the junction unmatched. CDR3 length: 15 amino acids. Per the germline V gene, CDR1 is MNHEY and CDR2 is SVGEGT. The CDR3 is CASSSGGTGVDEQYF. The CDR3 bases are TGTGCCAGCAGTTCCGGCGGGACAGGGGTGGACGAGCAGTACTTC.

This clonotype was observed a few times. The rearrangement links TRBV28 to TRBJ2-3; D unclear. Germline loops: CDR1 MDHEN, CDR2 SYDVKM. V was pared by 6 bases and J by 0 bases, with 13 bases between. CDR3 length equals 15 residues. Written as DNA, the CDR3 is TGTGCCAGCAGCCTTATTTGGCCTAGCACAGATACGCAGTATTTT. Protein: CASSLIWPSTDTQYF.

A note on this clonotype: At one of its ends the junction is not consistent with the germline gene, which may arise from a read error. V usage is TRBV7-2 and J usage is TRBJ2-5; 11 bases match TRBD2. The germline V gene has CDR1 SGHTA and CDR2 FQGNSA. The CDR3 runs 18 residues. CDR3 residues: CAGSLALLSGRGWKTQYF. In DNA, the CDR3 is TGTGCCGGCAGCTTAGCCCTCCTTAGCGGGAGGGGCTGGAAGACCCAGTACTTC.

The sample holds many counts of this clonotype. The rearrangement links TRBV7-2 to TRBJ1-5, with TRBD1 as a possible D gene (5 bases). Per germline, CDR1 SGHTA and CDR2 FQGNSA. The CDR3 has 12 amino acids. V was shortened by 3 bases and J by 7 bases, with 7 bases between the two germline ends. The CDR3 loop is CASSFEGQPQHF. The DNA of the CDR3 is TGTGCCAGCAGCTTTGAGGGGCAGCCCCAGCATTTT. The whole variable domain, remainder taken from reference TRBV7-2 and TRBJ1-5, is GAGVSQSPSNKVTEKGKDVELRCDPISGHTALYWYRQSLGQGLEFLIYFQGNSAPDKSGLPSDRFSAERTGGSVSTLTIQRTQQEDSAVYLCASSFEGQPQHFGDGTRLSIL.

This clonotype was seen a handful of times. J is TRBJ2-7 and V is TRBV10-3; D is ambiguous. V gave up 4 bases and J gave up 4 bases, with 8 bases separating them. There are 12 residues in the CDR3. Germline CDR1 is ENHRY and CDR2 is SYGVKD. CDR3 region: CAISGPEYEQYF. CDR3 coding DNA: TGTGCCATCAGTGGCCCGGAATACGAGCAGTACTTC.

The sample holds many counts of this clonotype. The V gene is TRBV7-3, the J gene TRBJ2-2; D possibly uses TRBD1 or TRBD2 (6 bases each). V dropped 5 bases and J dropped 3 bases, with 19 bases sitting between them. Germline lookup yields CDR1 SGHTA and CDR2 FQGTGA. This CDR3 has 17 residues. The CDR3 DNA follows: TGTGCCAGCAGCCAGACCGGAGGGGGGATATACACCGGGGAGCTGTTTTTT. Protein: CASSQTGGGIYTGELFF.